The clone carrying this TCR beta chain was counted many times. Its antigen is still unknown. Unique molecular identifiers featured in how the TCRbeta library was prepared. Each CDR3 protein is one row after TCRdb ran MiXCR on the PCR reads. The top ten clones hold over 7.5% of a sample with some 300,000 distinct CDR3 sequences, around 7.3% of them seen once. With 5 bases removed from V and 7 bases from J, the gap between germline ends came to 17 bases. This CDR3 is built from 14 residues. The sample belongs to a study of T-cell reconstitution after alpha-beta-depleted transplantation in children. Findings and limits, study-wide: Reported findings indicate that, about two months after transplant, alpha-beta T cells came from several hundred expanded clones, which were derived from non-depleted graft cells. Surviving recipient T cells and thymic progenitors accounted for the high day-60 TCRbeta diversity observed in some patients. From newly produced T cells came most of the T-cell counts and diversity one year after transplant.

This TCR derives from a female patient aged 2-9 years who had a stem cell transplant for Fanconi anemia, so the T cells may come from the graft donor. Sequenced material: peripheral blood, taken 360 days after TCRalphabeta/CD19-depleted stem cell transplant. The rearrangement joins TRBV12-3 or TRBV12-4 to TRBJ1-1; weak D call: TRBD1 (6 bases). CDR3 sequence reads: CASSPQGYRVEAFF. The CDR3, as DNA: TGTGCCAGCAGTCCTCAGGGTTACAGGGTTGAAGCTTTCTTT.